These 28 T cell receptor beta chains share one sample of origin, sequenced in a study of T cells in Graves' hyperthyroidism and ophthalmopathy. TCR beta CDR3 regions were amplified from RNA. Using the HTBI primer set, a first-round RT-PCR was run on the TCR CDR3. Each CDR3 protein gets one entry after TCRdb re-called the multiplex PCR reads with MiXCR. Among approximately 560,000 distinct CDR3 sequences listed, roughly 46% were seen once. The specimen was peripheral blood or thyroid tissue (not recorded which). The origin of the receptors is a woman younger than 30 with Graves' hyperthyroidism.

The chain carries TRBV2 and TRBJ1-2, with D tentatively TRBD1 (5 bases). The germline V and J ends were trimmed by 8 bases and 4 bases, with 20 bases remaining between them. Germline V CDR1 and CDR2: SNHLY, FYNNEI. This CDR3 is 15 amino acids long. The CDR3 nucleotides are TGTGCCAGCTCACCACCGAGGCAGGGTGGCTATGGCTACACCTTC. This codes for CASSPPRQGGYGYTF. Combining the CDR3 with reference TRBV2 and TRBJ1-2 gives the whole variable domain EPEVTQTPSHQVTQMGQEVILRCVPISNHLYFYWYRQILGQKVEFLVSFYNNEISEKSEIFDDQFSVERPDGSNFTLKIRSTKLEDSAMYFCASSPPRQGGYGYTFGSGTRLTVV.

V is TRBV14 and J is TRBJ1-6; D gene uncertain. This CDR3 has 13 residues. The germline V gene has CDR1 SGHDN and CDR2 FVKESK. Deletions cut 1 base from V and 4 bases from J, with 2 bases between. The CDR3 protein is CASSQVYNSPLHF. The CDR3 bases are TGTGCCAGCAGCCAAGTATATAATTCACCCCTCCACTTT.

This clonotype came up many times. This rearrangement joins TRBV7-8 to TRBJ1-2, with unresolved D. There are 12 residues in the CDR3. The V gene's germline CDR1 is SGHVS and CDR2 FQNEAQ. V lost 5 bases, J lost 3 bases, and 7 bases lay in between. CDR3 nucleotides: TGTGCCAGCAGCCGAAGGGACTATGGCTACACCTTC. Translating it yields CASSRRDYGYTF.

The chain uses TRBV19 and TRBJ2-7, with 7 bases that match TRBD1. CDR3 length: 15 residues. CDR1 LNHDA and CDR2 SQIVND come from the germline V gene (reference sequence). Trimming at V came to 3 bases and at J to 2 bases, leaving 7 bases not matched to a gene. This CDR3 reads CASSIDREGTYEQYF. CDR3 nucleotides: TGTGCCAGTAGTATTGACAGGGAAGGGACCTACGAGCAGTACTTC.

Comments on this clonotype: A clone one base away is much larger, so this may be a read error. The rearrangement links TRBV7-9 to TRBJ1-5; tentatively, D is TRBD1 (5 bases). The CDR3 has 14 residues. V gave up 3 bases and J gave up 6 bases, with 12 bases separating them. Germline-derived CDR1 and CDR2 are SEHNR and FQNEAQ (reference sequence). CDR3 loop: CASSLAGRAQPQHF. CDR3 bases: TGTGCCAGCAGCTTGGCTGGCAGGGCTCAGCCCCAGCATTTT.

This clonotype occurred once. The chain combines TRBV7-4 with TRBJ1-1, with D tentatively TRBD1 (6 bases). V was shortened by 6 bases and J by 7 bases, with 18 bases between the two germline ends. The CDR3 has 14 residues. Germline lookup yields CDR1 SGHVT and CDR2 SQSDAQ. The CDR3 here is CASSSQGKGGEAFF. CDR3 bases: TGTGCCAGCAGTTCCCAGGGGAAAGGTGGTGAAGCTTTCTTT.

In DNA, the CDR3 is TGTGCCAGCAGCGTAGTTCCCCCCTATGGCTACACCTTC. Translating gives CASSVVPPYGYTF. V usage is TRBV9 and J usage is TRBJ1-2; no reliable D call. The germline CDR1 and CDR2 sequences are SGDLS and YYNGEE. V was cut by 0 bases and J by 4 bases, with 7 bases left in between. This CDR3 is 13 amino acids long.

The chain recombines TRBV10-3 with TRBJ2-7; 8 bases line up with TRBD2. Germline CDR1 reads ENHRY; CDR2 reads SYGVKD. The CDR3 spans 16 residues. J lost 2 bases, V lost 10 bases, and 16 bases had no gene match. The CDR3 is CASSVGPGGGPYEQYF. CDR3 nucleotide sequence: TGTGCCAGCAGCGTAGGACCGGGGGGGGGCCCCTACGAGCAGTACTTC.

Notes on this clonotype: Germline and junction disagree at one end, which may indicate a read error. The chain joins TRBV7-9 to TRBJ2-5, with D unresolved. The tail of the sequence fits TRBJ2-7 better, so the J call may be wrong. The germline V gene has CDR1 SEHNR and CDR2 FQNEAQ (reference sequence). The CDR3 sequence is 15 residues long. The CDR3 reads CASSRVGRVEDEQYF. CDR3 bases: TGCGCCAGCAGCCGCGTGGGCCGCGTAGAGGACGAGCAGTACTTC.

This clonotype showed up many times. The J gene is TRBJ2-6, the V gene TRBV12-3 or TRBV12-4; D not resolved. The CDR3 extends over 14 amino acids. V was pared by 6 bases and J by 0 bases, with 6 bases between. For the CDR3, the DNA is TGTGCCAGCAGCATCAGCTCTGGGGCCAACGTCCTGACTTTC. Translated, it gives CASSISSGANVLTF.

As regards this clonotype: A single base separates this from a much larger clone, so it may be a read error. The final CDR3 position lacks the conserved phenylalanine or tryptophan, pointing to a likely read error. The J gene is TRBJ2-7, the V gene TRBV29-1; TRBD2 matches 9 bases. CDR3 length: 15 amino acids. CDR1 is SQVTM, CDR2 ANQGSEA, per germline. V was pared by 6 bases and J by 3 bases, with 12 bases of the junction left unmatched. Written as DNA, the CDR3 is TGCAGCGTCGCTTACCGACTAGCGGTAAACTACGAGCAGTACCTC. This translates into CSVAYRLAVNYEQYL.

The chain employs TRBV6-5 and TRBJ1-1; a weak D match, TRBD1 (5 bases). The germline V gene has CDR1 MNHEY and CDR2 SVGAGI. The length of the CDR3 is 15 residues. V was pared by 0 bases and J by 3 bases, with 11 bases between. The CDR3 here is CASSYSRQSYTEAFF. The DNA for the CDR3 is TGTGCCAGCAGTTACTCCAGACAGAGCTACACTGAAGCTTTCTTT.

This clonotype has only a few counts. The V gene is TRBV24-1, the J gene TRBJ1-1; D is perhaps TRBD1 (6 bases). Looked up from germline, CDR1 is KGHDR and CDR2 is SFDVKD. The CDR3 sequence is 15 residues long. V lost 7 bases and J lost 10, with 24 bases in between. CDR3 in DNA: TGTGCCACCAGGACACTAACGACCCGGGGGGCGAGAGCTTTCTTT. Translation: CATRTLTTRGARAFF.

This chain uses TRBV5-8 with TRBJ1-5; 8 nucleotides agree with TRBD1. CDR3 length: 16 amino acids. Trimming removed 4 bases from V and 6 bases from J; junction bases left unmatched: 12. The germline gives CDR1 SGHTS, CDR2 YDEGEE. CDR3 region: CASSAPRTGLGQPQHF. The CDR3 region has the DNA TGTGCCAGCAGCGCACCGCGGACAGGGTTGGGTCAGCCCCAGCATTTT.

The chain recombines TRBV14 with TRBJ2-5, with 10 bases that match TRBD2. This CDR3 is built from 15 residues. Trimming at V came to 2 bases and at J to 6 bases, leaving 6 bases not matched to a gene. Germline assignment: CDR1 SGHDN and CDR2 FVKESK. The CDR3 loop is CASSQRTSGIQTQYF. The CDR3 nucleotides are TGTGCCAGCAGCCAAAGGACTAGCGGAATACAGACCCAGTACTTC. Full variable domain (rest looked up from reference TRBV14 and TRBJ2-5): EAGVTQFPSHSVIEKGQTVTLRCDPISGHDNLYWYRRVMGKEIKFLLHFVKESKQDESGMPNNRFLAERTGGTYSTLKVQPAELEDSGVYFCASSQRTSGIQTQYFGPGTRLLVL.

This chain joins TRBV6-5 and TRBJ1-1; D is unresolved. CDR1 and CDR2 (germline): MNHEY, SVGAGI. Between the trimmed V and J ends, which lost 4 bases and 1 base, there was a span of 10 bases. The CDR3 is 14 residues long. In DNA form, the CDR3 reads TGTGCCAGCAGTTTCCTAGGTAGGAACACTGAAGCTTTCTTT. Translated: CASSFLGRNTEAFF.

Of note for this clonotype: Sequence at one end of the junction differs from germline and may be a read error. The chain joins TRBV7-3 to TRBJ1-1, with 8 bases identical to TRBD1. This CDR3 has 13 residues. The germline V gene encodes CDR1 SGHTA and CDR2 FQGTGA. The CDR3 sequence: CASSQEGRTGTFF. The CDR3 DNA is TGCGCCAGCAGCCAAGAAGGACGGACAGGGACTTTCTTT.

This clonotype was observed a handful of times. At one end, the junction sequence differs from germline, possibly due to a read error. CDR3 nucleotide sequence: TGTGCCAGCAGCTTAAACAGGGCTATACAAGAGACCCAATACTTC. Protein product: CASSLNRAIQETQYF. The chain couples TRBV7-2 to TRBJ2-5; D may be TRBD1 (6 bases). CDR1 and CDR2 (germline): SGHTA, FQGNSA. The CDR3 totals 15 residues.

This clonotype was found many times. The chain recombines TRBV7-9 with TRBJ1-5; weak D call: TRBD1 (6 bases). The CDR3 consists of 14 residues. The germline V and J ends were trimmed by 1 base and 7 bases, with 11 bases remaining between them. Germline-derived CDR1 and CDR2 are SEHNR and FQNEAQ (reference sequence). The CDR3, as DNA: TGTGCCAGCAGCTTAGGACAGGCTGAGCAGCCCCAGCATTTT. This translates into CASSLGQAEQPQHF.

This clonotype was counted between two and nine times. V usage is TRBV7-8 and J usage is TRBJ2-7, with 14 bases fitting TRBD2. The CDR3 length is 18 residues. V lost 5 bases and J lost 5; bases outside the gene matches: 14. Germline assignment: CDR1 SGHVS and CDR2 FQNEAQ. CDR3 sequence: CASSVTAGTSGRPHEQYF. CDR3 coding DNA: TGTGCCAGCAGCGTAACCGCCGGGACTAGCGGGAGACCCCACGAGCAGTACTTC.

Many counts were recorded for this clonotype. The chain joins TRBV2 to TRBJ2-5, with no clear D. The CDR3 totals 13 residues. Germline-derived CDR1 and CDR2 are SNHLY and FYNNEI. The V gene lost 3 bases and the J gene lost 5 bases, with 10 bases spanning the gap. CDR3 protein: CASSEGSWETQYF. CDR3 DNA: TGTGCCAGCAGTGAGGGATCGTGGGAGACCCAGTACTTC. The full variable domain, in which reference TRBV2 and TRBJ2-5 provide the parts outside the CDR3, is EPEVTQTPSHQVTQMGQEVILRCVPISNHLYFYWYRQILGQKVEFLVSFYNNEISEKSEIFDDQFSVERPDGSNFTLKIRSTKLEDSAMYFCASSEGSWETQYFGPGTRLLVL.

This chain links TRBV10-1 with TRBJ1-5; 7 bases agree with TRBD1. With V trimmed by 3 bases and J by 2 bases, 7 bases remained unmatched. The CDR3 is 16 amino acids. CDR1 WNHNN and CDR2 SYGVQD come from the germline V gene (reference sequence). The CDR3: CASSEPDRVGNQPQHF. Here the CDR3 DNA reads TGCGCCAGCAGTGAACCCGACAGGGTTGGCAATCAGCCCCAGCATTTT.

This clonotype has just a few counts. This chain links TRBV14 with TRBJ2-5; D may be TRBD1 or TRBD2 (6 bases each). The DNA end is more similar to TRBJ2-7, so the J call may be wrong. Germline V gene data show CDR1 as SGHDN and CDR2 as FVKESK. The CDR3 has 14 amino acids. The CDR3 coding sequence is TGTGCCAGTTCACCGCAAAGGGGGGCGTACGAGCAGTACTTC. It codes for CASSPQRGAYEQYF.

The chain couples TRBV15 to TRBJ2-7, with 11 bases fitting TRBD2. The length of the CDR3 is 16 residues. Looked up from germline, CDR1 is LNHNV and CDR2 is YYDKDF (reference sequence). The V gene end was trimmed by 3 bases and the J gene end by 4 bases; junction bases not matched to a gene: 8. The CDR3, as DNA: TGTGCCACCAGCAGCCCTGGGACTAGCGGAACGTACGAGCAGTACTTC. This codes for CATSSPGTSGTYEQYF.

This clonotype was counted ten times or more. The chain carries TRBV7-9 and TRBJ2-7; D is uncertain. The CDR3 is 13 amino acids. The germline V gene encodes CDR1 SEHNR and CDR2 FQNEAQ (reference sequence). Trimming shortened V by 0 bases and J by 5 bases, and 8 bases separated the two germline ends. CDR3 residues: CASSLAQFHEQYF. CDR3 nucleotide sequence: TGTGCCAGCAGCTTAGCACAGTTCCACGAGCAGTACTTC.

The chain carries TRBV2 and TRBJ2-5; TRBD2 aligns across 11 bases. CDR1 SNHLY and CDR2 FYNNEI come from the germline V gene. V shed 4 bases, J shed 13 bases, and the junction held 20 bases outside the gene matches. The CDR3 is 17 amino acids. For the CDR3, the DNA is TGTGCCAGCAGTGCCCCTAGTCCCCCACCACTAGCGGGAGTTCCGTACTTC. Its translation is CASSAPSPPPLAGVPYF.

At least ten counts were recorded for this clonotype. The V and J genes are TRBV7-9 and TRBJ1-2, with TRBD1 identical over 8 bases. J lost 3 bases, V lost 5 bases, and 2 bases had no gene match. The germline V gene encodes CDR1 SEHNR and CDR2 FQNEAQ (reference sequence). This CDR3 has 13 amino acids. The CDR3 here is CASSPTGDYGYTF. The CDR3 DNA reads TGTGCCAGCAGCCCGACAGGGGACTATGGCTACACCTTC. Complete variable domain (other parts from reference TRBV7-9 and TRBJ1-2): DTGVSQNPRHKITKRGQNVTFRCDPISEHNRLYWYRQTLGQGPEFLTYFQNEAQLEKSRLLSDRFSAERPKGSFSTLEIQRTEQGDSAMYLCASSPTGDYGYTFGSGTRLTVV.

The sample holds a few counts of this clonotype. This sequence joins TRBV7-8 and TRBJ1-1; 10 bases agree with TRBD1. CDR3 size: 18 residues. V gave up 4 bases and J gave up 4 bases; unmatched junction bases: 15. Germline loops: CDR1 SGHVS, CDR2 FQNEAQ. The CDR3 loop reads CASSYPGQGLRVRTEAFF. In DNA form, the CDR3 reads TGTGCCAGCAGCTACCCGGGACAGGGGTTGAGGGTTCGCACTGAAGCTTTCTTT.